This T cell receptor (beta chain) was identified in a study of blood T cell repertoires in COVID-19. Trimming stripped 2 bases from V and 5 bases from J, with 12 bases between. Germline V gene sequence: CDR1 SQVTM, CDR2 ANQGSEA. This CDR3 spans 13 amino acids. Profiling relied on immunoSEQ multiplex PCR, and the TCRdb table lists in-frame clones only, not all of them. The table includes 73,000 or so clones, 65% to 85% detected once. The sample holds one count of this clone. The TCR originated in a woman aged 60-70 years with acute or convalescent COVID-19. The chain carries TRBV29-1 and TRBJ1-2; D gene ambiguous. The sequenced sample was peripheral blood. The CDR3 spells CSVERGSGYGYTF. Written as DNA, the CDR3 is TGCAGCGTTGAAAGAGGGTCTGGGTATGGCTACACCTTC. Full variable domain (outside the CDR3, taken from reference TRBV29-1 and TRBJ1-2): SAVISQKPSRDICQRGTSLTIQCQVDSQVTMMFWYRQQPGQSLTLIATANQGSEATYESGFVIDKFPISRPNLTFSTLTVSNMSPEDSSIYLCSVERGSGYGYTFGSGTRLTVV.